Each of the 11 T cell receptor beta chains below was sequenced from the same sample in a study of CD8 T cells in ankylosing spondylitis. A single record per CDR3 protein comes from TCRdb applying MiXCR to the 5' RACE reads. Of approximately 210,000 distinct CDR3 sequences listed, around 13% were seen once; the top ten hold approximately 15%. Sequenced input: blood, either unsorted or a sorted T cell fraction (not recorded which). All receptors derive from a male donor with ankylosing spondylitis or in good health (not recorded which).

This clonotype appeared many times. The gene calls are TRBV29-1 and TRBJ2-5; 11 nucleotides match TRBD1. Losses at the gene ends were 5 bases for V and 5 bases for J; bases not matched to a gene: 7. Germline V gene data show CDR1 as SQVTM and CDR2 as ANQGSEA. The CDR3 has 14 amino acids. CDR3 protein: CSVYGQGARETQYF. Here the CDR3 DNA reads TGCAGCGTTTATGGACAGGGGGCCCGGGAGACCCAGTACTTC.

The rearrangement joins TRBV9 to TRBJ2-3, with a possible D match to TRBD2 (6 bases). The CDR3 has 16 amino acids. Germline V CDR1 and CDR2: SGDLS, YYNGEE. Trimming took off 0 bases at V and 0 bases at J, with 11 bases between the two ends. Written as DNA, the CDR3 is TGTGCCAGCAGCGTAGATCGGGGGATGAGCACAGATACGCAGTATTTT. Amino acid sequence: CASSVDRGMSTDTQYF.

This chain connects TRBV20-1 to TRBJ2-1; no reliable D call. Trimming left V 0 bases short and J 5 bases short, with 8 bases between. The germline V gene has CDR1 DFQATT and CDR2 SNEGSKA (reference sequence). This CDR3 is built from 13 residues. The CDR3 DNA follows: TGCAGTGCTAGAGAAGCGTATAACAATGAGCAGTTCTTC. This sequence encodes CSAREAYNNEQFF.

The table lists this clonotype with a few counts. The genes are TRBV7-9 and TRBJ1-5; TRBD1 matches at 7 bases. The CDR3 length is 14 residues. Germline CDR1 and CDR2: SEHNR and FQNEAQ (reference sequence). Unmatched junction bases numbered 5, after V lost 1 base and J lost 8 bases. CDR3 sequence: CASSLVAGGEPQHF. CDR3 DNA: TGTGCCAGCAGCTTAGTTGCAGGGGGAGAGCCCCAGCATTTT.

The chain uses TRBV5-6 and TRBJ1-1, with D possibly matching TRBD1 (5 bases). V shed 6 bases and J shed 2 bases, with 14 bases lying between them. CDR1 is SGHDT and CDR2 is YYEEEE in the germline V gene. This CDR3 is 14 amino acids long. This chain's CDR3 is CASNCRQNNTEAFF. CDR3 coding DNA: TGTGCCAGCAATTGTCGACAGAATAACACTGAAGCTTTCTTT.

The chain links TRBV7-9 to TRBJ2-1; no definite D call. The CDR3 length is 14 residues. Trimming took off 5 bases at V and 6 bases at J, with 14 bases between the two ends. Per the germline V gene, CDR1 is SEHNR and CDR2 is FQNEAQ (reference sequence). CDR3 sequence reads: CASSTEAGPNEQFF. Here the CDR3 DNA reads TGTGCCAGCAGCACAGAGGCCGGACCCAATGAGCAGTTCTTC.

This clonotype occurred a few times. The chain uses TRBV7-6 and TRBJ1-1; D is ambiguous. The CDR3 has 16 amino acids. The germline V and J ends were trimmed by 1 base and 3 bases, with 15 bases remaining between them. Per germline, CDR1 SGHVS and CDR2 FNYEAQ. For the CDR3, the DNA is TGTGCCAGCAGCTTAGTAGGGCCCGGGTCTGACACTGAAGCTTTCTTT. Translated, it gives CASSLVGPGSDTEAFF. The full variable domain, rest sourced from reference TRBV7-6 and TRBJ1-1, is GAGVSQSPRYKVTKRGQDVALRCDPISGHVSLYWYRQALGQGPEFLTYFNYEAQQDKSGLPNDRFSAERPEGSISTLTIQRTEQRDSAMYRCASSLVGPGSDTEAFFGQGTRLTVV.

This clonotype was observed at least ten times. This rearrangement joins TRBV3-1 to TRBJ2-1, with TRBD1 identical over 7 bases. This CDR3 is built from 15 residues. The germline V gene encodes CDR1 LGHDT and CDR2 YNNKEL (reference sequence). V was pared by 6 bases and J by 4 bases, with 9 bases of the junction left unmatched. CDR3 sequence reads: CASSQLRDSYNEQFF. The CDR3 nucleotides are TGTGCCAGCAGTCAGCTTCGGGACAGTTACAATGAGCAGTTCTTC.

The chain carries TRBV23-1 and TRBJ2-7, with TRBD1 matching 8 bases. TRBV23-1 is annotated as an ORF whose role is uncertain. This CDR3 spans 15 amino acids. V lost 6 bases to trimming and J lost 1 base; unmatched junction nucleotides: 8. In DNA form, the CDR3 reads TGCGCCAGCAGGCCTACCGGGACAGGATCCTACGAGCAGTACTTC. Translation gives CASRPTGTGSYEQYF.

This clonotype was seen a few times. The chain employs TRBV6-1 and TRBJ2-3; a possible D gene is TRBD2 (7 bases). There are 13 residues in the CDR3. Germline assignment: CDR1 MNHNS and CDR2 SASEGT. DNA of the CDR3: TGTGTTAGCGGCGGGGGCGGGGAAAATACGCAGTATTTT. As protein: CVSGGGGENTQYF.

The table lists this clonotype with many counts. The chain joins TRBV10-3 to TRBJ2-3; D gene unclear. Germline values: CDR1 ENHRY, CDR2 SYGVKD. This CDR3 contains 15 residues. Between the trimmed V and J ends, which lost 3 bases and 2 bases, there was a span of 12 bases. The CDR3 loop is CAISESSGHTDTQYF. CDR3 nucleotides: TGTGCCATCAGTGAATCGTCAGGCCACACAGATACGCAGTATTTT.